This TCR beta chain was captured in a study of brain T cells in children with intractable seizures. V dropped 4 bases and J dropped 0 bases, with 7 bases sitting between them. The CDR3 loop spans 14 amino acids. Germline assignment: CDR1 SNHLY and CDR2 FYNNEI. Sequencing used immunoSEQ multiplex PCR; TCRdb keeps in-frame clones, though not all of them. Of about 350,000 clones in the sample, over 90% are singletons; the top ten hold 5% to 7%. Time point: blood from clinic visit 5 months post-surgery; TSC patient then seizure free. Material: peripheral blood, obtained less than 6 months after surgery. The source of this sequence is a boy under two years old with tuberous sclerosis and intractable seizures. The V call is TRBV2, the J call TRBJ1-5; D remains ambiguous. As DNA, the CDR3 is TGTGCCAGCAGTGCGTCGAGTAGCAATCAGCCCCAGCATTTT. It is translated as CASSASSSNQPQHF.